The present T cell receptor (beta chain) was sequenced within a study of OX40 agonist ivuxolimab in advanced cancers. About the research overall: Partial response was recorded in three patients: one hepatocellular carcinoma and two cutaneous melanoma cases.

Libraries were prepared by immunoSEQ multiplex PCR; TCRdb keeps only in-frame clonotypes and omits some of them. The data contain approximately 61,000 clones, 91% of them singletons. Germline V gene sequence: CDR1 GTSNPN, CDR2 SVGIG (reference sequence). V lost 3 bases to trimming and J lost 6 bases; unmatched junction nucleotides: 4. This CDR3 contains 14 residues. This clonotype was sampled from an adult with an advanced solid tumor such as melanoma, head and neck, liver or kidney cancer. The specimen was CD4+ or CD8+ T cells sorted from blood, collected in a trial of the OX40 agonist ivuxolimab. This sequence joins TRBV30 and TRBJ1-5; 11 nucleotides line up with TRBD1. The CDR3 region has the DNA TGTGCCTGGAGCGGACAGGGGGCAGTTCAGCCCCAGCATTTT. This gives the protein CAWSGQGAVQPQHF. The variable domain in full, with the rest retrieved from reference TRBV30 and TRBJ1-5, is SQTIHQWPATLVQPVGSPLSLECTVEGTSNPNLYWYRQAAGRGLQLLFYSVGIGQISSEVPQNLSASRPQDRQFILSSKKLLLSDSGFYLCAWSGQGAVQPQHFGDGTRLSIL.